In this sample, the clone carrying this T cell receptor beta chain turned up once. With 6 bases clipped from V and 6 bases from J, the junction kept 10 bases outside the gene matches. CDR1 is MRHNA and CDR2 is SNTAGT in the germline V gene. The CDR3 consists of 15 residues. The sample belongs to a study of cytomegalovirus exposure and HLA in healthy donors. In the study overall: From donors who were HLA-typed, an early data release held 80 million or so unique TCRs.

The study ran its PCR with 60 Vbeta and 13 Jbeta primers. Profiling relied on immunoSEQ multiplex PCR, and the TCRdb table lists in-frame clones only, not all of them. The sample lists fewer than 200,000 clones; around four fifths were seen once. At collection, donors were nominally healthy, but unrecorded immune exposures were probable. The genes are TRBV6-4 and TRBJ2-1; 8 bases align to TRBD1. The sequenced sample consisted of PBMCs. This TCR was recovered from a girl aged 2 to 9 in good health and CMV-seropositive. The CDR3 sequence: CASSPGVQGANEQFF. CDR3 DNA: TGTGCCAGCAGCCCAGGCGTCCAGGGGGCCAATGAGCAGTTCTTC.